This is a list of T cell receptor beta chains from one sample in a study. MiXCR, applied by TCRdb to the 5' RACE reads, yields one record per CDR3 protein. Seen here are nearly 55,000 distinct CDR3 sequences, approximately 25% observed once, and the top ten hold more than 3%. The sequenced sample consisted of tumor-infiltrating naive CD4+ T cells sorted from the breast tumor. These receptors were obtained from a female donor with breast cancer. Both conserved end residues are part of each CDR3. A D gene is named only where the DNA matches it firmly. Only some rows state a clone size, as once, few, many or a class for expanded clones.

CDR3 DNA: TGTGCCAGCAGTTCGGGTTGGGACAGACGATCCTCTGGAAACACCATATATTTT; CDR3 protein: CASSSGWDRRSSGNTIYF; V gene: TRBV28; CDR3 length: 18; D gene: TRBD1; clone size: few; J gene: TRBJ1-3
CDR3 DNA: TGTGCCACCAGCAGAGATTACCGGGAGCTGTTTTTT; CDR3 protein: CATSRDYRELFF; V gene: TRBV15; CDR3 length: 12; D gene: NA; clone size: NA; J gene: TRBJ2-2
CDR3 DNA: TGTGCCAGCAGCTTCGGGCAAAAACTGTTTTTT; CDR3 protein: CASSFGQKLFF; V gene: TRBV7-2; CDR3 length: 11; D gene: NA; clone size: NA; J gene: TRBJ1-4
CDR3 DNA: TGTGCCACCAGTGATTTGAGAGGGGGGAGCACAGATACGCAGTATTTT; CDR3 protein: CATSDLRGGSTDTQYF; V gene: TRBV24-1; CDR3 length: 16; D gene: NA; clone size: NA; J gene: TRBJ2-3
CDR3 DNA: TGTGCCAGCAGTTACGGAGGACAGGGGGCCACTAATGAAAAACTGTTTTTT; CDR3 protein: CASSYGGQGATNEKLFF; V gene: TRBV6-6; CDR3 length: 17; D gene: TRBD1; clone size: NA; J gene: TRBJ1-4
CDR3 DNA: TGTGCCAGCAGCCCCAGAGGGGGGGCTGGGGCCAACGTCCTGACTTTC; CDR3 protein: CASSPRGGAGANVLTF; V gene: TRBV4-2; CDR3 length: 16; D gene: NA; clone size: NA; J gene: TRBJ2-6
CDR3 DNA: TGTGCCAGCAGCTTCTCCCCCCAGGGTACCTCTGGAAACACCATATATTTT; CDR3 protein: CASSFSPQGTSGNTIYF; V gene: TRBV7-6; CDR3 length: 17; D gene: NA; clone size: NA; J gene: TRBJ1-3
CDR3 DNA: TGCAGTGCTATGATGTCAAGCTATGGCTACACCTTC; CDR3 protein: CSAMMSSYGYTF; V gene: TRBV20-1; CDR3 length: 12; D gene: NA; clone size: few; J gene: TRBJ1-2
CDR3 DNA: TGTGCCAGCAGCTTAGATGGGAGACAGGGGACCTTGAACACTGAAGCTTTCTTT; CDR3 protein: CASSLDGRQGTLNTEAFF; V gene: TRBV5-4; CDR3 length: 18; D gene: TRBD1; clone size: few; J gene: TRBJ1-1
CDR3 DNA: TGCGCCAGCACCCCTAGATTGGGGGGTGGATATGGCTACACCTTC; CDR3 protein: CASTPRLGGGYGYTF; V gene: TRBV5-1; CDR3 length: 15; D gene: NA; clone size: NA; J gene: TRBJ1-2
CDR3 DNA: TGTGCCAGCACTACGGGACTCCAATTTGGTGAGCAGTTCTTC; CDR3 protein: CASTTGLQFGEQFF; V gene: TRBV28; CDR3 length: 14; D gene: NA; clone size: many; J gene: TRBJ2-1
CDR3 DNA: TGCGCCAGCAGCACGGGGGCTTTAGGGGATACGCAGTATTTT; CDR3 protein: CASSTGALGDTQYF; V gene: TRBV5-1; CDR3 length: 14; D gene: NA; clone size: NA; J gene: TRBJ2-3
CDR3 DNA: TGTGCCAGCAGCCAAGAAGCAGGGGAAGAGACCCAGTACTTC; CDR3 protein: CASSQEAGEETQYF; V gene: TRBV3-1; CDR3 length: 14; D gene: NA; clone size: NA; J gene: TRBJ2-5
CDR3 DNA: TGTGCCAGCAGTTTACGACAGTATGGCTACACCTTC; CDR3 protein: CASSLRQYGYTF; V gene: TRBV28; CDR3 length: 12; D gene: NA; clone size: many; J gene: TRBJ1-2
CDR3 DNA: TGTGCCAGCAGCTTAGCCCCTAGCGGGGGGACTTACACAGATACGCAGTATTTT; CDR3 protein: CASSLAPSGGTYTDTQYF; V gene: TRBV7-2; CDR3 length: 18; D gene: TRBD2; clone size: NA; J gene: TRBJ2-3